The rows below give T cell receptor beta chains drawn from one sample of a study of OX40 agonist ivuxolimab in advanced cancers. Some clones are missing from TCRdb's copy, which holds only in-frame ones; the method was immunoSEQ multiplex PCR. This table has some 34,000 clones, around 89% appearing once. Sequencing was performed on CD4+ or CD8+ T cells sorted from blood, taken in a trial of the OX40 agonist ivuxolimab. These receptors all come from an adult with an advanced solid tumor such as melanoma, head and neck, liver or kidney cancer. CDR3s include the opening cysteine and the closing phenylalanine or tryptophan.

j_gene | v_gene | CDR3aa
TRBJ2-2 | TRBV4-2 | CASSQSGSNTGELFF
TRBJ2-4 | TRBV5-6 | CASSLEEENIQYF
TRBJ2-7 | TRBV6-5 | CASSYRPQGAGEQYF
TRBJ2-3 | TRBV27 | CASSLSLGIGSTDTQYF
TRBJ1-1 | TRBV27 | CASSQVSGWGTTEAFF
TRBJ1-2 | TRBV6-5 | CASSYSSENYGYTF
TRBJ2-7 | TRBV6-6 | CASSSPGLVHEQYF
TRBJ2-5 | TRBV9 | CASSPTVGGYQETQYF
TRBJ1-2 | TRBV28 | CASSSQTGPHPSYGYTF
TRBJ2-3 | TRBV15 | CATSGTASHDTQYF
TRBJ2-5 | TRBV2 | CASSFDRETQYF
TRBJ2-7 | TRBV28 | CASSLNRGSGYEQYF
TRBJ2-3 | TRBV28 | CASSFVMGTDTQYF
TRBJ2-7 | TRBV28 | CASSNRDSSYEQYF
TRBJ2-7 | TRBV29-1 | CSVRVGSYEQYF
TRBJ2-7 | TRBV15 | CATGWSYEQYF
TRBJ2-7 | TRBV7-9 | CASSQPGTGKYEQYF
TRBJ2-7 | TRBV15 | CATSRGGTSDEQYF
TRBJ1-1 | TRBV27 | CASSSGWGYYTEAFF
TRBJ1-1 | TRBV28 | CASSLGSYSFF
TRBJ2-2 | TRBV7-9 | CASTEAGPGELFF
TRBJ2-1 | TRBV28 | CASSWSASSYNEQFF
TRBJ2-1 | TRBV11-2 | CASSLGGGYNEQFF
TRBJ2-1 | TRBV4-1 | CASSQAVGAFNEQFF
TRBJ2-1 | TRBV11-2 | CASSYHRGLNEQFF
TRBJ2-1 | TRBV6-6 | CASSYRRDEQFF
TRBJ2-5 | TRBV18 | CASSPPELAGIQETQYF
TRBJ2-5 | TRBV5-1 | CASSLTSGRAETQYF
TRBJ2-3 | TRBV28 | CASSSLAGGVDTQYF
TRBJ2-1 | TRBV10-1 | CASSEGPPSYNEQFF
TRBJ2-2 | TRBV19 | CASSMGAGELFF
TRBJ2-2 | TRBV19 | CASSGTSGSFNTGELFF
TRBJ2-3 | TRBV6-5 | CASSYRGRGTDTQYF
TRBJ2-1 | TRBV4-2 | CASSQDREGRYNEQFF
TRBJ2-2 | TRBV7-9 | CASSLLVGELFF
TRBJ2-2 | TRBV4-1 | CASSPGTSINTGELFF
TRBJ1-4 | TRBV7-8 | CASTLRGGQGRVATNEKLFF
TRBJ1-1 | TRBV2 | CASSEGWTGPTEAFF
TRBJ2-2 | TRBV19 | CASSWRLAHTGELFF
TRBJ2-1 | TRBV29-1 | CSVVDRLAVNNEQFF
TRBJ1-2 | TRBV4-3 | CASSPTDNYGYTF
TRBJ1-1 | TRBV19 | CASSFPLAGVTEAFF